The rows below give T cell receptor beta chains drawn from one sample of a study of OX40 agonist ivuxolimab in advanced cancers. Using immunoSEQ multiplex PCR, the repertoire was profiled, and TCRdb retains in-frame clones only, with some absent. The data show fewer than 80,000 clones, approximately 85% seen once. Sequencing used CD4+ or CD8+ T cells sorted from blood, obtained in a trial of the OX40 agonist ivuxolimab. These receptors all come from an adult with an advanced solid tumor such as melanoma, head and neck, liver or kidney cancer. Both conserved end residues are part of each CDR3. A D gene is named only where the DNA matches it firmly. Size is stated for part of the rows, as once, few or many counts, or as a class when the clone is expanded.

TGTGCCATCAGTGAGGCTCCTCAGCGGGACGGGTTCTTC | CAISEAPQRDGFF | TRBV10-3 | TRBD2 | TRBJ2-1 | NA
TGTGCCAGCTCCGACAGGGGGAGTAATTCACCCCTCCACTTT | CASSDRGSNSPLHF | TRBV27 | TRBD1 | TRBJ1-6 | NA
TGTGCCAGCAGCTACGCTAGCGGGTCTTTCTACGAGCAGTACTTC | CASSYASGSFYEQYF | TRBV7-2 | TRBD2 | TRBJ2-7 | NA
TGTGCCAGCAGCGCAACAGAGATGAACACTGAAGCTTTCTTT | CASSATEMNTEAFF | TRBV9 | NA | TRBJ1-1 | NA
TGCGCCAGCAGTGAGTCGAATGGCAGGGTTGACATTCAGTACTTC | CASSESNGRVDIQYF | TRBV10-1 | NA | TRBJ2-4 | NA
TGTGCCAGCAGCTTAGAAGCACGGATAGGCACAGATACGCAGTATTTT | CASSLEARIGTDTQYF | TRBV7-9 | NA | TRBJ2-3 | NA
TGTGCCAGCAGCTCCGGTCTCACAGATACGCAGTATTTT | CASSSGLTDTQYF | TRBV11-2 | NA | TRBJ2-3 | NA
TGCAGCGTTGACCAGGGATATAGCACTGAAGCTTTCTTT | CSVDQGYSTEAFF | TRBV29-1 | NA | TRBJ1-1 | NA
TGTGCCAGCAGTCTTTCCGGGACGGTAACCTACGAGCAGTACTTC | CASSLSGTVTYEQYF | TRBV6-5 | NA | TRBJ2-7 | NA
TGTGCCAGCAGCTTGGCTGAGATGCTAATGAACACTGAAGCTTTCTTT | CASSLAEMLMNTEAFF | TRBV5-8 | NA | TRBJ1-1 | few
TGTGCCAGCAGCCCCACGGGAGTGGAGCAGTTCTTC | CASSPTGVEQFF | TRBV7-3 | NA | TRBJ2-1 | NA
TGTGCCAGCAGCCAAGATTTAGGCAGGGGGTCGCAGTATTTT | CASSQDLGRGSQYF | TRBV14 | TRBD1 | TRBJ2-3 | NA
TGTGCCAGCAGCACCGGGACAGGGGCTGAAGCTTTCTTT | CASSTGTGAEAFF | TRBV5-3 | TRBD1 | TRBJ1-1 | NA
TGTGCCAGCAGTTACGACAGGGTCTCTTCCCACGAGCAGTACTTC | CASSYDRVSSHEQYF | TRBV6-5 | TRBD1 | TRBJ2-7 | NA
TGTGCCAGCAGGCACAGGGAAGGCAATCAGCCCCAGCATTTT | CASRHREGNQPQHF | TRBV2 | NA | TRBJ1-5 | NA
TGTGCCAGCAGCTTAAATAACCCCTTAGCGGGGGGGGCCAACGAGCAGTACTTC | CASSLNNPLAGGANEQYF | TRBV7-6 | TRBD2 | TRBJ2-7 | NA
TGTGCCATCAGTGAGGCTAGGTATGGCTACACCTTC | CAISEARYGYTF | TRBV10-3 | NA | TRBJ1-2 | many
TGTGCCAGCGGGAGCACAGCCCACTACGAGCAGTACTTC | CASGSTAHYEQYF | TRBV7-9 | NA | TRBJ2-7 | NA
TGTGCCATCAGAGCCGCCGGGACTACCGTAGATACGCAGTATTTT | CAIRAAGTTVDTQYF | TRBV10-3 | TRBD2 | TRBJ2-3 | NA
TGTGCCAGTAGTAATCCTCTAGTGGTCTCAGATACGCAGTATTTT | CASSNPLVVSDTQYF | TRBV19 | NA | TRBJ2-3 | NA
TGTGCCAGTAGTATTCCCGGGAACTCCCCCGAGCAGTACTTC | CASSIPGNSPEQYF | TRBV19 | NA | TRBJ2-7 | NA
TGCGCCAGCCAAGCCGGGGGGACAAGGAACACCGGGGAGCTGTTTTTT | CASQAGGTRNTGELFF | TRBV4-1 | NA | TRBJ2-2 | NA
TGTGCCAGCAGTGAAAACGGAAAGGCCCACTTCTTT | CASSENGKAHFF | TRBV2 | NA | TRBJ1-1 | once
TGTGCCAGCAGCTTAGTCCCACTAGCGGGGTACAATGAGCAGTTCTTC | CASSLVPLAGYNEQFF | TRBV7-2 | TRBD2 | TRBJ2-1 | few
TGTGCCAGCAGCTTAGATTCGGGCGGGAACTCCTACAATGAGCAGTTCTTC | CASSLDSGGNSYNEQFF | TRBV11-3 | NA | TRBJ2-1 | NA
TGCGCCAGCAGTCAGGGGACAAATAATTCACCCCTCCACTTT | CASSQGTNNSPLHF | TRBV5-1 | NA | TRBJ1-6 | NA
TGTGCCAGCAGTGAAGTAACCTTGGTGGACGGCTACACCTTC | CASSEVTLVDGYTF | TRBV2 | NA | TRBJ1-2 | NA
TGTGCCAGCGGTTTAGCGGGGGCCTACGAGCAGTACTTC | CASGLAGAYEQYF | TRBV6-5 | TRBD2 | TRBJ2-7 | once
TGTGCCAGCCCCGCGCAAGATCCAGATACGCAGTATTTT | CASPAQDPDTQYF | TRBV7-7 | NA | TRBJ2-3 | NA
TGTGCCAGCAGCCCGCAGGTGGGTGGCTACACCTTC | CASSPQVGGYTF | TRBV5-6 | NA | TRBJ1-2 | NA
TGTGCCAGTAGTATTGGGTGGAACACTGAAGCTTTCTTT | CASSIGWNTEAFF | TRBV19 | NA | TRBJ1-1 | NA
TGTGCCAGCAGTCCACCGGTGGTACAGTACTACGAGCAGTACTTC | CASSPPVVQYYEQYF | TRBV28 | NA | TRBJ2-7 | once
TGTGCCAGCAGCCCCGCGGGCGGGAGGGTTCCAGATACGCAGTATTTT | CASSPAGGRVPDTQYF | TRBV7-8 | TRBD2 | TRBJ2-3 | NA
TGTGCCAGCAGGGGACAGGGGAGCTCCTACGAGCAGTACTTC | CASRGQGSSYEQYF | TRBV6-1 | TRBD1 | TRBJ2-7 | NA
TGTGCCAGCAGCTTCAGGGCTTTTAAAGAGACCCAGTACTTC | CASSFRAFKETQYF | TRBV7-6 | NA | TRBJ2-5 | NA
TGTGCCAGCAGCTTCGCGGGGGGAGCCTACAATGAGCAGTTCTTC | CASSFAGGAYNEQFF | TRBV7-3 | TRBD2 | TRBJ2-1 | NA
TGTGCCACCAGCAGCGATTCTACAGGGGACACCGGGGAGCTGTTTTTT | CATSSDSTGDTGELFF | TRBV15 | TRBD1 | TRBJ2-2 | NA
TGTGCCAGCACCGACAGGGGGCGGCTGTTTTTT | CASTDRGRLFF | TRBV6-5 | TRBD1 | TRBJ2-2 | NA
TGTGCCAGCTCCCAGGGACCGGGGTCTGGAAACACCATATATTTT | CASSQGPGSGNTIYF | TRBV18 | NA | TRBJ1-3 | NA
TGTGCCAGCAGTTACTCGCGCCAAGATGAGCAGTTCTTC | CASSYSRQDEQFF | TRBV6-5 | NA | TRBJ2-1 | NA
TGTGCCAGCAGCTTAAGGCGGGAGGGTATGGAGACCCAGTACTTC | CASSLRREGMETQYF | TRBV7-9 | TRBD2 | TRBJ2-5 | few
TGTGCCAGCAGCCAAGAACAATCGAGCGGGGGATGGACCGGGGAGCTGTTTTTT | CASSQEQSSGGWTGELFF | TRBV4-2 | TRBD2 | TRBJ2-2 | NA
TGTGCCAGTAGTATCCCAGCGGGAGAGGCTTTCTTT | CASSIPAGEAFF | TRBV19 | NA | TRBJ1-1 | NA
TGTGCCAGCAGCTCGAACCCGACTACACCCCTCCACTTT | CASSSNPTTPLHF | TRBV7-2 | NA | TRBJ1-6 | few
TGTGCCAGTAGCCCGGACACCCTGAGCACTGAAGCTTTCTTT | CASSPDTLSTEAFF | TRBV19 | NA | TRBJ1-1 | NA
TGTGCCATCAGTGAAAGGGTCCGGGACCACTATGGCTACACCTTC | CAISERVRDHYGYTF | TRBV10-3 | NA | TRBJ1-2 | NA
TGTGCCAGCAGCTCGGGGCGCTCCTACGAGCAGTACTTC | CASSSGRSYEQYF | TRBV5-6 | NA | TRBJ2-7 | once
TGTGCCAGCAGTGAGAGGGTAGCCTTTGAAGCTTTCTTT | CASSERVAFEAFF | TRBV6-1 | NA | TRBJ1-1 | NA
TGTGCCAGCAGCGTGGCCGGGACAGGGGAATATGGGCAGTACTTC | CASSVAGTGEYGQYF | TRBV2 | TRBD1 | TRBJ2-7 | NA
TGTGCCAGCAGTTACCAACCTACCCTACATAGGGGCTACACCTTC | CASSYQPTLHRGYTF | TRBV6-6 | NA | TRBJ1-2 | NA
TGTGCCAGTAGTATTTCTTACCTCAATCAGCCCCAGCATTTT | CASSISYLNQPQHF | TRBV19 | NA | TRBJ1-5 | NA
TGTGCCAGCAGCCAAGACCGAGGGGGCCAAGAGACCCAGTACTTC | CASSQDRGGQETQYF | TRBV4-2 | NA | TRBJ2-5 | few
TGTGCCAGCAGAAAACAGGGCGCCACTGAAGCTTTCTTT | CASRKQGATEAFF | TRBV28 | NA | TRBJ1-1 | NA
TGTGCCAGCAGCTTCAGAGAGACCCAGTACTTC | CASSFRETQYF | TRBV5-8 | NA | TRBJ2-5 | NA
TGTGCCAGTAGTCCCCTTAGCGACTACCCTACTAGCACAGATACGCAGTATTTT | CASSPLSDYPTSTDTQYF | TRBV19 | NA | TRBJ2-3 | few
TGTGCTAGTGGTTTGTCTAGCGTCATCGAGCAGTACTTC | CASGLSSVIEQYF | TRBV12-5 | NA | TRBJ2-7 | NA
TGTGCTAGTGGTTTCACCCCGGGGGGCGGGAATACGCAGTATTTT | CASGFTPGGGNTQYF | TRBV12-5 | NA | TRBJ2-3 | NA
TGCGCCAGCAGCTTGGTGGGGGTGGGGAACGAGCAGTACTTC | CASSLVGVGNEQYF | TRBV5-1 | NA | TRBJ2-7 | NA
TGTGCCAGCAGCTTTGGGCCGCCCGGTCAAGAGACCCAGTACTTC | CASSFGPPGQETQYF | TRBV7-9 | NA | TRBJ2-5 | NA
TGTGCCAGCCTACAGGGGGGTTCAGATACGCAGTATTTT | CASLQGGSDTQYF | TRBV27 | TRBD1 | TRBJ2-3 | NA